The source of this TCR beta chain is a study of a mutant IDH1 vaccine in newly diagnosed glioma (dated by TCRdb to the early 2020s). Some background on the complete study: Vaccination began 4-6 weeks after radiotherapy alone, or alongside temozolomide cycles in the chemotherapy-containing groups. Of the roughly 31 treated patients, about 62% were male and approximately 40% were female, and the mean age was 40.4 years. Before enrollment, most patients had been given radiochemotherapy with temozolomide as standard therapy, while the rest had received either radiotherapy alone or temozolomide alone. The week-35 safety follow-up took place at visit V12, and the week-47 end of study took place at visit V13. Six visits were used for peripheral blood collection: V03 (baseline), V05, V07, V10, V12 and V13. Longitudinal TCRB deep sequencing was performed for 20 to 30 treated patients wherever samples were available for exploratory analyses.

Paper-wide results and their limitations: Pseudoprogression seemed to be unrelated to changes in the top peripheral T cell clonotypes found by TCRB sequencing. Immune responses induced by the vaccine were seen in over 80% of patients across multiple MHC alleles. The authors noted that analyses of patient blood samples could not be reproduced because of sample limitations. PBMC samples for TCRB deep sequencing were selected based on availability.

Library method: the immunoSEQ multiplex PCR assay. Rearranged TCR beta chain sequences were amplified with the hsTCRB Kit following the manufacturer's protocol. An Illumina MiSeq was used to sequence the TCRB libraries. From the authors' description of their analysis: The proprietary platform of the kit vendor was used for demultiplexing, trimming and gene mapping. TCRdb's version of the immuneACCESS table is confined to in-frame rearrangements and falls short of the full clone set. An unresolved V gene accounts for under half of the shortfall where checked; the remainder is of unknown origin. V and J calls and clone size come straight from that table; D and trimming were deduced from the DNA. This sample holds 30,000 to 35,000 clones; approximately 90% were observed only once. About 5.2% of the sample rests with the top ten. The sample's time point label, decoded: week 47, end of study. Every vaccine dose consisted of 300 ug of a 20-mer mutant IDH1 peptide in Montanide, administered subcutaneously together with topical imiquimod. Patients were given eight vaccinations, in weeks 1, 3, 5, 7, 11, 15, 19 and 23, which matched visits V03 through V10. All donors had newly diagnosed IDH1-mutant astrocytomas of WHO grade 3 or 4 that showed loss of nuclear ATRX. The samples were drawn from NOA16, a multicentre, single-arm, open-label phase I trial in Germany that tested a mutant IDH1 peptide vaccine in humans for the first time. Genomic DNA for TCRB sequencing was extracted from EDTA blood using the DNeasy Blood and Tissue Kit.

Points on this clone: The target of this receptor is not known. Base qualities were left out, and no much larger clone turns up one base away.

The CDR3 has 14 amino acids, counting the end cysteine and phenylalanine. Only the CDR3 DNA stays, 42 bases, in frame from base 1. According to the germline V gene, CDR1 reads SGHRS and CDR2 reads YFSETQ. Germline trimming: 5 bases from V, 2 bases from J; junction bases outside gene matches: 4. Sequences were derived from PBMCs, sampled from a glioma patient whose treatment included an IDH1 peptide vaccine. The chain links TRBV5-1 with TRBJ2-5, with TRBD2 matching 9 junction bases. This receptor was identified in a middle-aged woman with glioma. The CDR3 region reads CASSSSGGQETQYF. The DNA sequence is TGCGCCAGCAGTTCGAGCGGGGGGCAAGAGACCCAGTACTTC.